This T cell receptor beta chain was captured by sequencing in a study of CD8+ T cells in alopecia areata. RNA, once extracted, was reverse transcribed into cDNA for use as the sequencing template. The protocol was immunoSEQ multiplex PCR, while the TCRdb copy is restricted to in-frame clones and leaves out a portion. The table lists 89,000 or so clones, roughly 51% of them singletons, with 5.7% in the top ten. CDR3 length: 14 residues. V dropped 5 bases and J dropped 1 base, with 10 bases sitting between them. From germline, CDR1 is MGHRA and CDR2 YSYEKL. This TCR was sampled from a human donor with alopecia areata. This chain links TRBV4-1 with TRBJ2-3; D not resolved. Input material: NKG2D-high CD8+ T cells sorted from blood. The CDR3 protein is CASSVRSGTDTQYF. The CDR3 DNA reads TGCGCCAGCAGCGTTAGAAGCGGCACAGATACGCAGTATTTT.